This TCR beta chain was sequenced for a study of glioma-infiltrating T cells after dendritic cell vaccination. Study in general: At biweekly intervals, patients got three intradermal dendritic cell vaccine injections.

Sequencing used immunoSEQ multiplex PCR; TCRdb keeps in-frame clones, though not all of them. The sample has roughly 85,000 clones, around 84% seen once. As for time point: after dendritic cell vaccination, including at tumor progression/relapse. From germline, CDR1 is MNHNS and CDR2 SASEGT. V lost 2 bases and J lost 7, with 5 bases in between. The CDR3 is made up of 11 amino acids. This chain uses TRBV6-1 with TRBJ1-2, with D hard to call. This clonotype originated in a human donor with glioblastoma. Material: blood, obtained after dendritic cell vaccination. CDR3 sequence: CASSERLGYTF. The CDR3 nucleotides read TGTGCCAGCAGTGAACGACTTGGCTACACCTTC.